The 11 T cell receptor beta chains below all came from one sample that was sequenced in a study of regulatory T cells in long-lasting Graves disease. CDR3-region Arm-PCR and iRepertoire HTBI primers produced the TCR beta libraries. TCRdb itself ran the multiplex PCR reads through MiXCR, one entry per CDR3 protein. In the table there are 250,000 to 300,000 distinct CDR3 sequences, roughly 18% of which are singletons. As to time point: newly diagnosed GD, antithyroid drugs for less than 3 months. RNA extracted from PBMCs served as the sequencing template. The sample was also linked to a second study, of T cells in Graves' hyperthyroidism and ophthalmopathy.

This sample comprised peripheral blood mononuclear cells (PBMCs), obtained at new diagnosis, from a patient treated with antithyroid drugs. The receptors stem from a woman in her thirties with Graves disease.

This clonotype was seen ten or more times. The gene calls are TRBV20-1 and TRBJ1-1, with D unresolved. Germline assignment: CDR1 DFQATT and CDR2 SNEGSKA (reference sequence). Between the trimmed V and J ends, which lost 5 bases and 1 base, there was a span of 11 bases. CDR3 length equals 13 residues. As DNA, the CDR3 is TGCAGTGCTGGCCGGCGGGGGAACACTGAAGCTTTCTTT. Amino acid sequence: CSAGRRGNTEAFF.

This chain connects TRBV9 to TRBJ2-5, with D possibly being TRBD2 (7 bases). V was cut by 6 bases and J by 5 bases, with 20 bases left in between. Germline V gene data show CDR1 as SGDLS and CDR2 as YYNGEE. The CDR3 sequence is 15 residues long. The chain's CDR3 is CASTRGGGALETQYF. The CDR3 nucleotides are TGTGCCAGCACCCGAGGGGGGGGGGCCTTGGAGACCCAGTACTTC.

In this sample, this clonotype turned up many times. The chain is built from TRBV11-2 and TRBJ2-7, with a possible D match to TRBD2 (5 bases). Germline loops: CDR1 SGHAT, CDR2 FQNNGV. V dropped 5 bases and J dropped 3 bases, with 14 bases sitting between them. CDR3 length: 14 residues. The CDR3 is CASSLADGLYEQYF. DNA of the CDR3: TGTGCCAGCAGCCTCGCGGACGGACTCTACGAGCAGTACTTC. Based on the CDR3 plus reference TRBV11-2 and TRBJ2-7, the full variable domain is EAGVAQSPRYKIIEKRQSVAFWCNPISGHATLYWYQQILGQGPKLLIQFQNNGVVDDSQLPKDRFSAERLKGVDSTLKIQPAKLEDSAVYLCASSLADGLYEQYFGPGTRLTVT.

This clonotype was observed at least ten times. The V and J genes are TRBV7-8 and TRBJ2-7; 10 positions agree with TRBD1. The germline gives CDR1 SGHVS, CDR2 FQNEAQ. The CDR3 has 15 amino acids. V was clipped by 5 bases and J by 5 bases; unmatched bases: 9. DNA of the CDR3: TGTGCCAGCAGCGCGAGAAGGACAGGGGGGCACGAGCAGTACTTC. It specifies CASSARRTGGHEQYF.

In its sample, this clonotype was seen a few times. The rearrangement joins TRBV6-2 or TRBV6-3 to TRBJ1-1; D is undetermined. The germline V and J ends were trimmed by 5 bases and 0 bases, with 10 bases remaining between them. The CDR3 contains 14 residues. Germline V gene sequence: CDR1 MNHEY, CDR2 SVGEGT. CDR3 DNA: TGTGCCAGCAGTGGTCATCGGATGAACACTGAAGCTTTCTTT. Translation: CASSGHRMNTEAFF.

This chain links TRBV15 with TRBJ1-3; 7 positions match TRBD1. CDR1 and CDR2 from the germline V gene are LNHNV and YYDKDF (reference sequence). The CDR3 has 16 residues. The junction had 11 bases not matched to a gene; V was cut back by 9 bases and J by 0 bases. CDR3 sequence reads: CATAGTDFFSGNTIYF. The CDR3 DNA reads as TGTGCCACAGCCGGGACAGACTTTTTCTCTGGAAACACCATATATTTT.

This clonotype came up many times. The CDR3 nucleotides read TGCGCCAGCAGCTTGGCTAGCGGGGGGGCGGAGCAGTTCTTC. Amino acids: CASSLASGGAEQFF. The chain couples TRBV5-1 to TRBJ2-1; TRBD2 matches 12 bases. V lost 0 bases and J lost 10; bases outside the gene matches: 2. CDR3 length equals 14 residues. The germline V gene has CDR1 SGHRS and CDR2 YFSETQ.

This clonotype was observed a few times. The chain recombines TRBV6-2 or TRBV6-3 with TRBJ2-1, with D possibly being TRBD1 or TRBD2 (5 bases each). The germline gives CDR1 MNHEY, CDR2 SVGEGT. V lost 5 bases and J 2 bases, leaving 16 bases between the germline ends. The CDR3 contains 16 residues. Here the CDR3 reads CASSTSGAGPYNEQFF. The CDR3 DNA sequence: TGTGCCAGCAGTACATCCGGGGCAGGGCCCTACAATGAGCAGTTCTTC.

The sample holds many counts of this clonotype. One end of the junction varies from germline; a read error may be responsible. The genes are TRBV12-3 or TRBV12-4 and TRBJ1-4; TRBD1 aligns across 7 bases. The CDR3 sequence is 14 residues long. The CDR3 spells CASRRQGTNEKLFF. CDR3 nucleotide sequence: TGCGCCAGCAGACGACAGGGAACTAATGAAAAACTGTTTTTT.

The CDR3 DNA sequence: TGTGCCAGCCAACGACAGGGGACCGGGGAGCTGTTTTTT. It encodes CASQRQGTGELFF. V is TRBV7-9 and J is TRBJ2-2, with 8 bases identical to TRBD1. The V segment lost 8 bases and the J segment 5 bases; nucleotides outside the gene matches: 4. The germline V gene has CDR1 SEHNR and CDR2 FQNEAQ (reference sequence). The CDR3 extends over 13 amino acids.

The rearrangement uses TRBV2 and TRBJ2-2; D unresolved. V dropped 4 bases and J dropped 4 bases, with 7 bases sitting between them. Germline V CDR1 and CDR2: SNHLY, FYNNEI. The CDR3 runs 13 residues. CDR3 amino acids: CASSGFLTGELFF. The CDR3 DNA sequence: TGTGCCAGCAGTGGTTTCCTCACCGGGGAGCTGTTTTTT.